This passage covers 17 T cell receptor beta chains from one sample sequenced in a study of T cell responses to AZD1222 COVID-19 vaccine. The assay was immunoSEQ multiplex PCR, and TCRdb's table has in-frame clones only and misses some. The repertoire includes 150,000 or so clones, 92% of them detected once, and under 2% sits in the top ten. Material: peripheral blood, obtained on day 0 of AZD1222 vaccination. Receptors were obtained from an adult in good health.

The gene calls are TRBV4-2 and TRBJ2-3; 11 bases are a match to TRBD2. Per germline, CDR1 LGHNA and CDR2 YNFKEQ. The CDR3 runs to 16 residues. J was trimmed by 2 bases and V by 7 bases; bases with no gene match: 8. The chain's CDR3 is CASNRGTSGYTDTQYF. In DNA form, the CDR3 reads TGTGCCAGCAACCGGGGGACTAGCGGATACACAGATACGCAGTATTTT.

Concerning this clone: This may be a read error: a much more frequent sequence differs by one nucleotide. The chain has TRBV7-2 and TRBJ2-7; no clear D gene. V lost 4 bases, J lost 2 bases, and 9 bases lay in between. CDR3 length: 13 residues. The germline gives CDR1 SGHTA, CDR2 FQGNSA. CDR3 in amino acids: CASSSNGPYEQYF. In DNA, the CDR3 is TGTGCCAGCAGCTCGAATGGCCCCTACGAGCAGTACTTC.

The rearrangement joins TRBV27 to TRBJ1-5; 8 bases map to TRBD1. The germline CDR1 and CDR2 sequences are MNHEY and SMNVEV (reference sequence). CDR3 size: 12 residues. With 8 bases clipped from V and 9 bases from J, the junction kept 6 bases outside the gene matches. In DNA form, the CDR3 reads TGTGCCAGCGGACAGGGAGGGGGGCCCCAGCATTTT. It codes for CASGQGGGPQHF.

This clone was recorded once. The V and J genes are TRBV27 and TRBJ2-3, with D perhaps TRBD1 (5 bases). V lost 2 bases, J lost 4 bases, and 13 bases lay in between. In germline, CDR1 is MNHEY, CDR2 SMNVEV (reference sequence). The CDR3 totals 15 residues. Here the CDR3 reads CASSLRGLRSDTQYF. CDR3 DNA sequence: TGTGCCAGCAGTTTAAGGGGTCTTCGGTCAGATACGCAGTATTTT.

The chain carries TRBV11-2 and TRBJ2-1, with 11 positions matching TRBD2. Per germline, CDR1 SGHAT and CDR2 FQNNGV. This CDR3 spans 16 amino acids. V shed 5 bases and J 5 bases; nucleotides not matched to a gene: 8. CDR3 region: CASSQTLAGDHNEQFF. The CDR3, as DNA: TGTGCCAGCAGCCAAACACTAGCGGGGGACCACAATGAGCAGTTCTTC.

V gene TRBV7-9 combines with J gene TRBJ2-5, with D unclear. V shed 7 bases and J shed 2 bases, with 11 bases lying between them. The CDR3 is made up of 13 amino acids. Germline CDR1 is SEHNR and CDR2 is FQNEAQ (reference sequence). CDR3 in amino acids: CASTLRGQETQYF. CDR3 DNA sequence: TGTGCCAGCACCCTCCGTGGGCAAGAGACCCAGTACTTC.

The chain links TRBV7-9 to TRBJ2-2; D unresolved. CDR3 length: 14 amino acids. CDR1 is SEHNR, CDR2 FQNEAQ, per germline (reference sequence). V was pared by 2 bases and J by 2 bases, with 6 bases between. The CDR3 nucleotides are TGTGCCAGCAGCTTACCCGATAACACCGGGGAGCTGTTTTTT. Its translation: CASSLPDNTGELFF.

The CDR3: CASSSQQSKNTEAFF. The CDR3 DNA reads TGTGCCAGCAGCTCCCAGCAATCAAAGAACACTGAAGCTTTCTTT. The chain combines TRBV7-2 with TRBJ1-1; D gene unclear. Germline values: CDR1 SGHTA, CDR2 FQGNSA. The CDR3 consists of 15 residues. Deletions cut 4 bases from V and 1 base from J, with 13 bases between.

This chain joins TRBV11-2 and TRBJ2-1; D is unclear. The germline V and J ends were trimmed by 2 bases and 5 bases, with 4 bases remaining between them. The CDR3 has 12 residues. Germline assignment: CDR1 SGHAT and CDR2 FQNNGV. The CDR3 spells CASSLNHNEQFF. CDR3 DNA sequence: TGTGCCAGCAGCTTAAATCACAATGAGCAGTTCTTC.

The chain links TRBV5-1 to TRBJ2-5, with 7 bases that match TRBD1. This CDR3 spans 16 amino acids. CDR1 is SGHRS, CDR2 YFSETQ, per germline. With V trimmed by 4 bases and J by 2 bases, 11 bases remained unmatched. CDR3: CASSPFPGTVQETQYF. For the CDR3, the DNA is TGCGCCAGCAGCCCCTTCCCCGGGACAGTACAAGAGACCCAGTACTTC.

The chain has TRBV18 and TRBJ1-1; possible D gene TRBD1, 6 bases. Trimming stripped 5 bases from V and 3 bases from J, with 10 bases between. Germline lookup yields CDR1 KGHSH and CDR2 LQKENI. This CDR3 contains 13 residues. The chain's CDR3 is CASSAYRDTEAFF. The CDR3 DNA is TGTGCCAGCTCAGCTTACAGGGACACTGAAGCTTTCTTT.

The chain employs TRBV7-8 and TRBJ2-7; D call uncertain. Trimming left V 2 bases short and J 2 bases short, with 13 bases between. Germline V lookup: CDR1 SGHVS, CDR2 FQNEAQ. The CDR3 sequence is 15 residues long. The CDR3 nucleotides read TGTGCCAGCAGCTTATTGCAAGGGCCAACCTACGAGCAGTACTTC. Translation: CASSLLQGPTYEQYF.

The V call is TRBV15, the J call TRBJ2-7; 7 bases map to TRBD1. The junction had 11 bases not matched to a gene; V was cut back by 1 base and J by 2 bases. Germline CDR1 and CDR2: LNHNV and YYDKDF (reference sequence). The CDR3 is 17 amino acids. CDR3 sequence reads: CATSRAPHRGETYEQYF. DNA for the CDR3: TGTGCCACCAGCAGAGCCCCCCACAGGGGCGAAACCTACGAGCAGTACTTC.

CDR3: CASSPGTSSDTQYF. CDR3 DNA: TGTGCCAGCAGCCCCGGGACTAGTTCTGATACGCAGTATTTT. The V call is TRBV9, the J call TRBJ2-3; TRBD2 aligns across 8 bases. The CDR3 loop spans 14 amino acids. Looked up from germline, CDR1 is SGDLS and CDR2 is YYNGEE. V was pared by 4 bases and J by 6 bases, with 7 bases of the junction left unmatched.

V and J are TRBV24-1 and TRBJ2-1, with TRBD2 matching 10 bases. Trimming cost V 3 bases and J 4 bases; bases outside gene matches: 5. Germline loops: CDR1 KGHDR, CDR2 SFDVKD. The CDR3 sequence is 16 residues long. In nucleotides, the CDR3 is TGTGCCACCAGTGATGCCAGCGGGGGGGATTACAATGAGCAGTTCTTC. It yields the protein CATSDASGGDYNEQFF.

The DNA of the CDR3 is TGTGCCAGCAGCCCTGACGCCGGGGAGCAGTACTTC. This sequence encodes CASSPDAGEQYF. The chain is built from TRBV13 and TRBJ2-7; no definite D call. Deletions cut 5 bases from V and 7 bases from J, with 12 bases between. Germline V CDR1 and CDR2: PRHDT, FYEKMQ (reference sequence). The CDR3 totals 12 residues.

This chain uses TRBV25-1 with TRBJ2-5; TRBD1 agrees at 9 bases. From germline, CDR1 is MGHDK and CDR2 SYGVNS. Germline trimming cut 0 bases from V and 0 bases from J; bases unmatched to any gene: 2. This CDR3 spans 16 amino acids. This chain's CDR3 is CASSEYGTGYQETQYF. CDR3 DNA sequence: TGTGCCAGCAGTGAATATGGGACAGGGTACCAAGAGACCCAGTACTTC.